This TCR beta chain was obtained from a study of radiotherapy plus CTLA-4 blockade in lung cancer. Study background: Disease control was achieved by approximately 32% of patients, and objective responses by 18%.

In the case of this clone: What it binds is not known.

Chemo-refractory metastatic non-small-cell lung cancer patients were treated with focal radiation plus CTLA-4 blockade with ipilimumab. Libraries were prepared by immunoSEQ multiplex PCR; TCRdb keeps only in-frame clonotypes and omits some of them. The sample has around 59,000 clones, approximately 70% seen once. Per the germline V gene, CDR1 is SGHTA and CDR2 is FQGNSA. CDR3 length: 15 residues. Between the trimmed V and J ends, which lost 2 bases and 3 bases, there was a span of 13 bases. Overall study findings and caveats: Subsequent to radiotherapy plus ipilimumab, tumor-derived TCR clones underwent expansion in blood. Among reported predictors of response, early blood T cell clone dynamics with interferon-beta performed best.

This chain links TRBV7-2 with TRBJ1-1; weak D call: TRBD1 (6 bases). This receptor was taken from a human donor with non-small cell lung cancer whose response to radiotherapy plus ipilimumab could not be evaluated. Material: peripheral blood, obtained from a patient treated with radiotherapy plus ipilimumab. The CDR3 sequence: CASSLRAGADTEAFF. DNA for the CDR3: TGTGCCAGCAGCTTACGAGCAGGGGCCGACACTGAAGCTTTCTTT.